This TCR beta chain was retrieved from a study of OX40 agonist ivuxolimab in advanced cancers. Turning to the study itself: Aged roughly 23 to 85 with a mean of 60 years, they were around 83% male. Checkpoint inhibitors had been given previously to 35% to 50% of patients. Notes on the study in general: Expansion of clones was among the lowest in partial responders at 0.1-3.0 mg/kg.

Details on this clone: The antigen is not known.

Trimming removed 10 bases from V and 5 bases from J; junction bases left unmatched: 17. Germline V gives CDR1 MDHEN, CDR2 SYDVKM. This CDR3 has 16 amino acids. Libraries were prepared by immunoSEQ multiplex PCR; TCRdb keeps only in-frame clonotypes and omits some of them. Of approximately 87,000 clones detected, roughly 89% appear once; the ten largest clones hold about 0.73%. If patients had autoimmune disease history or systemic immunosuppression, they were excluded. Sequencing used CD4+ or CD8+ T cells sorted from blood, obtained in a trial of the OX40 agonist ivuxolimab. J is TRBJ1-2 and V is TRBV28; 9 positions match TRBD1. This TCR came from an adult with an advanced solid tumor such as melanoma, head and neck, liver or kidney cancer. CDR3 sequence: CATLSRDRDEGYGYTF. CDR3 nucleotides: TGTGCCACACTGTCCCGGGACAGGGACGAGGGGTATGGCTACACCTTC.